Sequencing of this TCR beta chain was carried out in a study of T-cell memory formation after mild COVID-19. As for the study in general: Largely, TCR clusters stayed within a single donor. Study observations and caveats: A second wave expanding day 15 to 37 was CD4+-biased; contracting clones were balanced.

This clonotype was detected many times. Its antigen is unknown. 5'RACE with constant-segment primers built TCRalpha and TCRbeta cDNA libraries with UMIs. TCRdb fed the 5' RACE reads into MiXCR, producing one record per CDR3 protein. The sample gives 200,000 to 300,000 distinct CDR3 sequences, around 15% of which show up once; under 25% is in the top ten. Sequencing was done on a sample of PBMCs or a T cell subset sorted from them (not recorded which). The sequence came from a man aged 18 to 29 who had mild COVID-19 (a few samples of this study predate the infection). Cell type and time point are not known.

DNA for the CDR3: TGCGCCAGCAGCTTGGCCGCGGGGAACACTGAAGCTTTCTTT. Protein: CASSLAAGNTEAFF. The chain couples TRBV5-1 to TRBJ1-1; no clear D. Germline CDR1 is SGHRS and CDR2 is YFSETQ. CDR3 length equals 14 residues. The V end lost 0 bases, the J end lost 1 base, and 7 bases lay between the germline ends.